This T cell receptor beta chain was captured by sequencing in a study of shared clonotypes between healthy human individuals. The CDR3 spans 13 residues. CDR1 is SEHNR, CDR2 FQNEAQ, per germline (reference sequence). Trimming shortened V by 7 bases and J by 7 bases, and 14 bases separated the two germline ends. Only CD45RO-negative cells positively selected for CCR7 counted as naive CD8 cells, so terminally differentiated effector memory CD45RA+ cells were excluded. TCRdb keeps only in-frame clones here, not all; method: immunoSEQ multiplex PCR. The sample holds hundreds of thousands of clones; roughly 96% are singletons and the top ten take roughly 0.1%.

Material for sequencing was naive CD8+ T cells sorted from blood. The chain joins TRBV7-9 to TRBJ2-1, with D tentatively TRBD2 (5 bases). This clonotype was obtained from a woman aged 25 to 39 in good health. CDR3 amino acids: CASTLEGINEQFF. The CDR3 nucleotides are TGTGCCAGCACCCTAGAGGGCATAAATGAGCAGTTCTTC.